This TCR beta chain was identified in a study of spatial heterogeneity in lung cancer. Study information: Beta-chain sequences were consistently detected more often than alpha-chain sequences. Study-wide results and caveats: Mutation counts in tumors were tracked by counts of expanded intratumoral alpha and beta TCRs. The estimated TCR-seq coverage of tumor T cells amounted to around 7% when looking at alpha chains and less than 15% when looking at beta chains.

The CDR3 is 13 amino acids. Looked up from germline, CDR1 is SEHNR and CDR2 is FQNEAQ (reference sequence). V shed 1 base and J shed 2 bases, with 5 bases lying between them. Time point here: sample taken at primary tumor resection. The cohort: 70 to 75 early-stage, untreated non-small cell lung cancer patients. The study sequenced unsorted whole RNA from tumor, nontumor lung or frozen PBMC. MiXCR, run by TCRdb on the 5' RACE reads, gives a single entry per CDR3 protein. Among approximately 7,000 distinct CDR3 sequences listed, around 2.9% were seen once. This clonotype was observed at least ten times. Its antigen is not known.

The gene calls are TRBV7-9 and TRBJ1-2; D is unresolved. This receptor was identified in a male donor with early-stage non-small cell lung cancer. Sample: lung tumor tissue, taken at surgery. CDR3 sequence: CASSLVENYGYTF. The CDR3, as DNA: TGTGCCAGCAGCTTAGTTGAAAACTATGGCTACACCTTC. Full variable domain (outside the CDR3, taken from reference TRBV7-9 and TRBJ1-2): DTGVSQNPRHKITKRGQNVTFRCDPISEHNRLYWYRQTLGQGPEFLTYFQNEAQLEKSRLLSDRFSAERPKGSFSTLEIQRTEQGDSAMYLCASSLVENYGYTFGSGTRLTVV.